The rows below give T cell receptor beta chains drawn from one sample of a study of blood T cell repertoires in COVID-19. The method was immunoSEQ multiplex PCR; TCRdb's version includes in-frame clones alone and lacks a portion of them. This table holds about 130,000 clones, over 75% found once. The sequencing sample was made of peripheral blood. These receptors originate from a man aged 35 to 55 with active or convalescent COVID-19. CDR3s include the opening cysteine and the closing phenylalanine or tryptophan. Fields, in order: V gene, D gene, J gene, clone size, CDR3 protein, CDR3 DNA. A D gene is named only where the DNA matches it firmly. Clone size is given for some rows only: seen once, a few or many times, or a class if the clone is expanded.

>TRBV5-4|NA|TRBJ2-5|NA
CASSLPGEETQYF
TGTGCCAGCAGCCTTCCAGGGGAAGAGACCCAGTACTTC
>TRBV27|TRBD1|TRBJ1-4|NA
CASSLLDRGKLFF
TGTGCCAGCAGTTTATTGGACAGGGGAAAACTGTTTTTT
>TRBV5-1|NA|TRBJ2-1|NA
CASRRDSNSYNEQFF
TGCGCCAGCAGAAGGGACTCGAACTCCTACAATGAGCAGTTCTTC
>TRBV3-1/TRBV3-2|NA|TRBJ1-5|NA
CASSRQPSNQPQHF
TGTGCCAGCAGCCGACAGCCAAGCAATCAGCCCCAGCATTTT
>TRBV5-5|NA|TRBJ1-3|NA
CASSLSLYVDTIYF
TGTGCCAGCAGCTTGTCCCTATACGTGGACACCATATATTTT
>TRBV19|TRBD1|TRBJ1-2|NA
CASSEPKTGNGGYTF
TGTGCCAGTAGCGAACCAAAGACAGGGAATGGTGGCTACACCTTC
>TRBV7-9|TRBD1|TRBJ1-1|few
CASSLQGAHTEAFF
TGTGCCAGCAGCTTACAGGGGGCGCACACTGAAGCTTTCTTT
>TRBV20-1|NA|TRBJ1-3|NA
CSAEQGNTIYF
TGCAGTGCTGAACAGGGAAACACCATATATTTT
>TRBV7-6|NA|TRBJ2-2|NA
CASSSGGGRTGELFF
TGTGCCAGCAGCTCCGGAGGGGGCCGGACCGGGGAGCTGTTTTTT
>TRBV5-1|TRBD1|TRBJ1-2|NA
CASSFDRGYGYTF
TGCGCCAGCAGCTTCGACAGGGGATATGGCTACACCTTC
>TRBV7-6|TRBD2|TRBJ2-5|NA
CASSLVSGLGKETQYF
TGTGCCAGCAGCTTAGTATCCGGACTAGGGAAAGAGACCCAGTACTTC
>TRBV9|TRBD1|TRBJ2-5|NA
CASSATGGETQYF
TGTGCCAGCAGCGCGACAGGGGGAGAGACCCAGTACTTC
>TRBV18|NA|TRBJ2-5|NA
CASRKGTQETQYF
TGTGCCAGCCGAAAGGGGACACAAGAGACCCAGTACTTC
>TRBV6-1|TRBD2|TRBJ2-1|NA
CASSEFPGGSYNEQFF
TGTGCCAGCAGTGAATTTCCGGGGGGGTCATACAATGAGCAGTTCTTC
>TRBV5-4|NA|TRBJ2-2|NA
CASSLVTNTGELFF
TGTGCCAGCAGCTTGGTGACAAACACCGGGGAGCTGTTTTTT
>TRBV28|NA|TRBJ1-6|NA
CASSLSAGILALHF
TGTGCCAGCAGTTTATCTGCAGGAATTTTGGCCCTCCACTTT
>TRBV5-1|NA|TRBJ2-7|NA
CASSLESRYEQYF
TGCGCCAGCAGCTTGGAGTCGAGATACGAGCAGTACTTC
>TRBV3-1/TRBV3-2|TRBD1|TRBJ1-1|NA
CASRTGQGMRTEAFF
TGTGCCAGCAGGACGGGACAGGGGATGAGAACTGAAGCTTTCTTT
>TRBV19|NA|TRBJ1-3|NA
CASSIDRDSYINF
TGTGCCAGTAGTATAGACCGGGACTCCTATATCAATTTT
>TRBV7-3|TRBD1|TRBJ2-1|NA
CASSRGQGVYEQFF
TGTGCCAGCAGCCGGGGACAGGGGGTCTATGAGCAGTTCTTC
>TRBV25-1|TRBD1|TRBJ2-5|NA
CASSDPGTGEETQYF
TGTGCCAGCAGTGACCCAGGGACAGGGGAAGAGACCCAGTACTTC
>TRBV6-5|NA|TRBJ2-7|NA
CASSPGTRTYEQYF
TGTGCCAGCAGTCCCGGGACTCGCACCTACGAGCAGTACTTC
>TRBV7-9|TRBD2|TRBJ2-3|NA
CASSSAVGGTSSSDTQYF
TGTGCCAGCAGCTCAGCCGTCGGCGGGACTAGCAGTTCAGATACGCAGTATTTT
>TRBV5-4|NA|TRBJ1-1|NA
CASSFWGDTEAFF
TGTGCCAGCAGCTTCTGGGGGGACACTGAAGCTTTCTTT
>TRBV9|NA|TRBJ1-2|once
CASSVVRQSNYGYTF
TGTGCCAGCAGCGTAGTACGACAGTCTAACTATGGCTACACCTTC
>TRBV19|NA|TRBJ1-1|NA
CASRNIRVGTEAFF
TGTGCCAGTAGGAATATCAGGGTCGGAACTGAAGCTTTCTTT
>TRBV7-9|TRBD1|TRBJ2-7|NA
CASSLGDRGGEQYF
TGTGCCAGCAGCTTAGGGGACAGGGGGGGCGAGCAGTACTTC
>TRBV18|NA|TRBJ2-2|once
CASSLPSGRSGELFF
TGTGCCAGCTCACTCCCGTCGGGAAGGTCCGGGGAGCTGTTTTTT
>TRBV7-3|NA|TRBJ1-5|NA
CASSNMWGVGQPQHF
TGTGCCAGCAGCAACATGTGGGGGGTTGGGCAGCCCCAGCATTTT
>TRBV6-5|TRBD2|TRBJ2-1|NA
CASSSPSGGKNEQFF
TGTGCCAGCAGTTCGCCTAGCGGGGGAAAAAATGAGCAGTTCTTC
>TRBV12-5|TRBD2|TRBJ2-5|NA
CASGFGTSGGQETQYF
TGTGCTAGTGGTTTCGGGACTAGCGGGGGGCAAGAGACCCAGTACTTC
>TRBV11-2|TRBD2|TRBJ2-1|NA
CASSLQSSGGALNEQFF
TGTGCCAGCAGCTTACAGTCTAGCGGGGGGGCACTCAATGAGCAGTTCTTC
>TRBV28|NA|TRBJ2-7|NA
CASSFHRSYEQYF
TGTGCCAGCAGTTTCCACAGATCCTACGAGCAGTACTTC
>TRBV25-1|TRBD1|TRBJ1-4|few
CASSERQGDDEKLFF
TGTGCCAGCAGTGAACGACAGGGGGACGATGAAAAACTGTTTTTT
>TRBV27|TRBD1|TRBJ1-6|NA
CASSTRTGRNSPLHF
TGTGCCAGCAGCACACGGACAGGGAGAAACTCACCCCTCCACTTT
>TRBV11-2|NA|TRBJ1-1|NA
CASSLGTLAFF
TGTGCCAGCAGCTTAGGGACTTTAGCTTTCTTT
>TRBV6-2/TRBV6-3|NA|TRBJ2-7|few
CASSYFSQATYEQYF
TGTGCCAGCAGTTACTTCTCCCAGGCCACCTACGAGCAGTACTTC
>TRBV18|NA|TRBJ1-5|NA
CASSPAGSESNQPQHF
TGTGCCAGCTCACCAGCAGGGTCGGAGAGCAATCAGCCCCAGCATTTT
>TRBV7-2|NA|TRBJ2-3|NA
CASTRRVEVPDTQYF
TGTGCCAGCACACGACGGGTAGAAGTGCCAGATACGCAGTATTTT
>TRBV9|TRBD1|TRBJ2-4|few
CASSPGQGTGVKNIQYF
TGTGCCAGCAGCCCGGGACAGGGGACGGGGGTCAAAAACATTCAGTACTTC
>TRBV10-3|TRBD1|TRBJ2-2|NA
CAISPGQGIGGELFF
TGTGCCATCAGCCCGGGACAGGGGATCGGCGGGGAGCTGTTTTTT
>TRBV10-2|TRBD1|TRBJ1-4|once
CASRDRALGNEKLFF
TGCGCCAGCAGGGACAGGGCCCTGGGGAATGAAAAACTGTTTTTT
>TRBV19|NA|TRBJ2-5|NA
CASRGGETQYF
TGTGCCAGTCGCGGCGGGGAGACCCAGTACTTC
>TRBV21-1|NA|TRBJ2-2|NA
CASSKRGDRFGTGELFF
TGTGCCAGCAGCAAAAGGGGGGACAGATTTGGCACCGGGGAGCTGTTTTTT
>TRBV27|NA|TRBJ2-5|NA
CASSLAAPGAFQETQYF
TGTGCCAGCAGTTTAGCGGCTCCAGGGGCCTTCCAAGAGACCCAGTACTTC
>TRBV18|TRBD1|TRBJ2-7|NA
CASSLARGPSYEQYF
TGTGCCAGCTCACTCGCCAGGGGGCCCTCCTACGAGCAGTACTTC
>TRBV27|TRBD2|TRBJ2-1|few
CASRRLAGEIHEQFF
TGTGCCAGCAGGAGACTAGCGGGGGAGATTCATGAGCAGTTCTTC
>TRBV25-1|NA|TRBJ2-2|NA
CASKAEPNAGELFF
TGTGCCAGCAAGGCGGAGCCCAACGCCGGGGAGCTGTTTTTT
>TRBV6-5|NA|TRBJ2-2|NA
CASRPRVMNTGELFF
TGTGCCAGCAGGCCCAGGGTAATGAACACCGGGGAGCTGTTTTTT
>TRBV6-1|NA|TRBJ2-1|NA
CASSPGVNEQFF
TGTGCCAGCAGTCCGGGAGTGAATGAGCAGTTCTTC
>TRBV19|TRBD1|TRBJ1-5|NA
CASSSDRGPNQPQHF
TGTGCCAGTAGTAGCGACAGGGGGCCCAATCAGCCCCAGCATTTT
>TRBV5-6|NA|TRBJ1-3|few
CAFHQGNGNTIYF
TGTGCCTTCCACCAGGGAAATGGAAACACCATATATTTT
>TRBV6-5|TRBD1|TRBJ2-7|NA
CASTETGGSYEQYF
TGTGCCAGCACCGAGACAGGGGGCTCCTACGAGCAGTACTTC
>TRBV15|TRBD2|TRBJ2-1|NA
CATSRGPGTSTYNEQFF
TGTGCCACCAGCAGAGGACCCGGGACTAGTACCTACAATGAGCAGTTCTTC
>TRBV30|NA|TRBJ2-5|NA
CAWSRVLMGGETQYF
TGTGCCTGGAGTCGAGTACTAATGGGAGGAGAGACCCAGTACTTC